The 28 T cell receptor beta chains below come from one sample, sequenced in a study of cytomegalovirus exposure and HLA in healthy donors. PCR was performed using 60 Vbeta and 13 Jbeta primers. Produced via immunoSEQ multiplex PCR; TCRdb's table is partial and in-frame only. Of about 91,000 clones in the sample, roughly 86% are singletons; the top ten hold over 8.5%. Sequenced: PBMCs. The receptors were gathered from a man aged 25-40 years in good health and CMV-seropositive.

This chain connects TRBV11-3 to TRBJ2-1; TRBD2 agrees at 8 bases. Germline CDR1 is SGHNT and CDR2 is YENEEA. Losses at the gene ends were 3 bases for V and 7 bases for J; bases not matched to a gene: 2. The CDR3 has 13 residues. The CDR3 DNA sequence: TGTGCCAGCAGCTTCGCGGGAGGTAATGAGCAGTTCTTC. It translates to CASSFAGGNEQFF.

The CDR3 nucleotides read TGCGCCAGCAGCTTGGGACAGGGCGCCGAGCAGTACTTC. Its protein is CASSLGQGAEQYF. The rearrangement joins TRBV5-1 to TRBJ2-7; 7 bases are shared with TRBD1. The junction had 3 bases not matched to a gene; V was cut back by 0 bases and J by 6 bases. The CDR3 extends over 13 amino acids. Germline CDR1 SGHRS, CDR2 YFSETQ.

The J gene is TRBJ1-2, the V gene TRBV7-8; 8 bases fit TRBD1. Looked up from germline, CDR1 is SGHVS and CDR2 is FQNEAQ. The CDR3 extends over 15 amino acids. V was clipped by 5 bases and J by 5 bases; unmatched bases: 10. CDR3 protein: CASSPDRGRPYGYTF. CDR3 DNA: TGTGCCAGCAGCCCAGACAGGGGCCGACCGTATGGCTACACCTTC.

The chain joins TRBV5-4 to TRBJ2-1, with D possibly being TRBD2 (6 bases). With 0 bases removed from V and 8 bases from J, the gap between germline ends came to 12 bases. The CDR3 runs to 14 residues. The V gene's germline CDR1 is SGHNT and CDR2 YYREEE (reference sequence). The CDR3, as DNA: TGTGCCAGCAGCTTGGCGGGAGTGATCTATGAGCAGTTCTTC. Protein sequence: CASSLAGVIYEQFF.

The chain has TRBV6-5 and TRBJ2-7, with D possibly being TRBD2 (5 bases). CDR3 length: 13 amino acids. The V gene's germline CDR1 is MNHEY and CDR2 SVGAGI. Trimming removed 8 bases at V and 3 bases at J, with 14 bases between. CDR3 loop: CASSRGWSYEQYF. CDR3 coding DNA: TGTGCCAGCTCCCGAGGGTGGAGCTACGAGCAGTACTTC.

The chain has TRBV4-1 and TRBJ1-2; D gene unclear. Deletions cut 0 bases from V and 2 bases from J, with 7 bases between. Per the germline V gene, CDR1 is MGHRA and CDR2 is YSYEKL. The CDR3 has 14 residues. This chain's CDR3 is CASSQDPLNYGYTF. CDR3 DNA: TGCGCCAGCAGCCAAGACCCCCTGAACTATGGCTACACCTTC.

The chain combines TRBV5-1 with TRBJ2-2, with D tentatively TRBD1 (5 bases). Between the trimmed V and J ends, which lost 1 base and 3 bases, there was a span of 10 bases. Germline V lookup: CDR1 SGHRS, CDR2 YFSETQ. The CDR3 has 15 residues. CDR3 nucleotide sequence: TGCGCCAGCAGCTTGTGGACAACCTACACCGGGGAGCTGTTTTTT. This codes for CASSLWTTYTGELFF.

The chain joins TRBV4-2 to TRBJ1-5; D might be TRBD1 (6 bases). In germline, CDR1 is LGHNA, CDR2 YNFKEQ. The CDR3 spans 14 residues. Trimming removed 3 bases from V and 0 bases from J, with 6 bases in between. The chain's CDR3 is CASSHRGSNQPQHF. The CDR3 bases are TGTGCCAGCAGCCACAGGGGTAGCAATCAGCCCCAGCATTTT.

This chain links TRBV7-9 with TRBJ2-5, with 7 bases lining up with TRBD1. With V trimmed by 2 bases and J by 5 bases, 5 bases remained unmatched. Germline V gives CDR1 SEHNR, CDR2 FQNEAQ (reference sequence). The CDR3 length is 14 residues. CDR3 DNA: TGTGCCAGCAGCTTAACAGGGGTCCGGGAGACCCAGTACTTC. This translates into CASSLTGVRETQYF.

This clone was seen once. The chain links TRBV5-4 to TRBJ2-5, with 10 bases identical to TRBD2. The CDR3 consists of 17 residues. V lost 4 bases, J lost 9 bases, and 18 bases stayed unmatched. Germline values: CDR1 SGHNT, CDR2 YYREEE (reference sequence). CDR3 nucleotide sequence: TGTGCCAGCAGCCTGGCGGGCCCTAGCGGGGGCTCCAGAGCCCAGTACTTC. Translated: CASSLAGPSGGSRAQYF.

This CDR3 is CASSPYRSTYNEQFF. The DNA for the CDR3 is TGTGCCAGCAGCCCCTACAGGAGCACCTACAATGAGCAGTTCTTC. V gene TRBV27 combines with J gene TRBJ2-1, with D perhaps TRBD1 (5 bases). This CDR3 region has 15 residues. V gave up 6 bases and J gave up 2 bases, with 14 bases separating them. In germline, CDR1 is MNHEY, CDR2 SMNVEV (reference sequence).

V usage is TRBV30 and J usage is TRBJ2-1, with D possibly TRBD2 on 6 matching bases. This CDR3 is built from 14 residues. Germline V gene sequence: CDR1 GTSNPN, CDR2 SVGIG (reference sequence). V shed 1 base and J shed 4 bases, with 11 bases lying between them. CDR3: CAWSGASVYNEQFF. The CDR3 nucleotides read TGTGCCTGGAGTGGGGCTAGCGTGTACAATGAGCAGTTCTTC.

The chain employs TRBV5-4 and TRBJ2-7; no reliable D call. With 3 bases removed from V and 0 bases from J, the gap between germline ends came to 7 bases. The CDR3 has 13 residues. The germline gives CDR1 SGHNT, CDR2 YYREEE (reference sequence). CDR3: CASSSGRSYEQYF. CDR3 DNA: TGTGCCAGCAGCTCGGGTCGCTCCTACGAGCAGTACTTC.

The sample holds a few counts of this clone. The J gene is TRBJ1-2, the V gene TRBV15, with 7 nucleotides matching TRBD1. The junction had 4 bases not matched to a gene; V was cut back by 1 base and J by 2 bases. Germline V gives CDR1 LNHNV, CDR2 YYDKDF (reference sequence). CDR3 size: 15 residues. The CDR3: CATSRAPGGNYGYTF. For the CDR3, the DNA is TGTGCCACCAGCAGAGCACCAGGGGGAAACTATGGCTACACCTTC.

The chain has TRBV7-8 and TRBJ2-5, with TRBD2 matching over 10 bases. V was clipped by 2 bases and J by 5 bases; unmatched bases: 14. CDR1 is SGHVS, CDR2 FQNEAQ, per germline. The CDR3 runs 18 residues. The CDR3: CASSLRETKREGQETQYF. For the CDR3, the DNA is TGTGCCAGCAGCTTACGGGAAACGAAGCGGGAGGGCCAGGAGACCCAGTACTTC.

This sequence joins TRBV19 and TRBJ1-4, with 8 nucleotides matching TRBD1. This CDR3 comprises 14 residues. J was trimmed by 7 bases and V by 7 bases; bases with no gene match: 8. CDR1 is LNHDA, CDR2 SQIVND, per germline (reference sequence). The DNA of the CDR3 is TGTGCCAGTACCCCGCCAGGGGGCTTTGAAAAACTGTTTTTT. Its translation: CASTPPGGFEKLFF.

This clone has only one observation. This chain joins TRBV28 and TRBJ1-1, with D uncertain. Germline assignment: CDR1 MDHEN and CDR2 SYDVKM. V shed 6 bases and J shed 11 bases, with 10 bases lying between them. The CDR3 contains 10 residues. The CDR3: CASRNDRAFF. The CDR3 nucleotides read TGTGCCAGCAGGAACGATCGGGCTTTCTTT.

In DNA, the CDR3 is TGTGCCAGCAGCTTAGTGCGGGGGGCAAGTTATGAAAAACTGTTTTTT. It encodes CASSLVRGASYEKLFF. The chain employs TRBV11-2 and TRBJ1-4; D possibly corresponds to TRBD1 (6 bases). Trimming removed 1 base from V and 6 bases from J, with 15 bases in between. The germline CDR1 and CDR2 sequences are SGHAT and FQNNGV. The CDR3 is 16 amino acids.

This chain links TRBV7-9 with TRBJ1-5, with D perhaps TRBD1 (6 bases). CDR1 and CDR2 from the germline V gene are SEHNR and FQNEAQ (reference sequence). V lost 1 base, J lost 6 bases, and 10 bases lay in between. The length of the CDR3 is 14 residues. The CDR3 bases are TGTGCCAGCAGCTTAGAAGGGGGGGGTCAGCCCCAGCATTTT. Protein product: CASSLEGGGQPQHF.

In this sample, this clone turned up once. The chain carries TRBV28 and TRBJ2-5; 11 nucleotides align to TRBD2. V was clipped by 10 bases and J by 11 bases; unmatched bases: 15. The CDR3 runs 14 residues. Germline V CDR1 and CDR2: MDHEN, SYDVKM. Written as DNA, the CDR3 is TGTGCCACCGCGGCCGGACTAGCGGGCCGGGAGCAGTACTTC. It translates to CATAAGLAGREQYF. Complete variable domain (other parts from reference TRBV28 and TRBJ2-5): DVKVTQSSRYLVKRTGEKVFLECVQDMDHENMFWYRQDPGLGLRLIYFSYDVKMKEKGDIPEGYSVSREKKERFSLILESASTNQTSMYLCATAAGLAGREQYFGPGTRLLVL.

The CDR3 is CASSRSGGGRALGEIDTQYF. Written as DNA, the CDR3 is TGCGCCAGCAGCCGATCAGGCGGCGGGAGGGCCTTGGGCGAGATAGATACGCAGTATTTT. The chain employs TRBV4-1 and TRBJ2-3; TRBD2 agrees at 9 bases. The CDR3 contains 20 residues. Germline-derived CDR1 and CDR2 are MGHRA and YSYEKL. V was clipped by 4 bases and J by 5 bases; unmatched bases: 22.

The chain combines TRBV28 with TRBJ1-1, with 7 positions matching TRBD1. J was trimmed by 5 bases and V by 6 bases; bases with no gene match: 9. The CDR3 is 14 residues long. Germline CDR1 MDHEN, CDR2 SYDVKM. For the CDR3, the DNA is TGTGCCAGCAGGCTCATCACAGGGGAGACTGAAGCTTTCTTT. This encodes CASRLITGETEAFF. The full variable domain, its missing parts supplied by reference TRBV28 and TRBJ1-1, is DVKVTQSSRYLVKRTGEKVFLECVQDMDHENMFWYRQDPGLGLRLIYFSYDVKMKEKGDIPEGYSVSREKKERFSLILESASTNQTSMYLCASRLITGETEAFFGQGTRLTVV.

CDR3 region: CASSQGLARTIRLNEQFF. CDR3 sequence (DNA): TGCGCCAGCAGCCAAGGACTAGCGCGCACGATTCGTCTCAATGAGCAGTTCTTC. This chain connects TRBV4-1 to TRBJ2-1; 8 bases are a match to TRBD2. V was pared by 1 base and J by 6 bases, with 14 bases of the junction left unmatched. Per germline, CDR1 MGHRA and CDR2 YSYEKL. This CDR3 has 18 amino acids.

In its sample, this clone was seen a few times. J is TRBJ1-1 and V is TRBV10-3; D is undetermined. There are 15 residues in the CDR3. The V end lost 7 bases, the J end lost 0 bases, and 15 bases lay between the germline ends. Germline V gene lookup returns CDR1 ENHRY and CDR2 SYGVKD. The CDR3 protein is CAIKRTVLLNTEAFF. CDR3 nucleotide sequence: TGTGCCATCAAGCGGACGGTTCTTCTGAACACTGAAGCTTTCTTT.

This sequence joins TRBV7-9 and TRBJ2-2, with D perhaps TRBD1 (6 bases). Per germline, CDR1 SEHNR and CDR2 FQNEAQ (reference sequence). CDR3 length: 16 amino acids. The V and J ends lost 4 bases and 3 bases respectively, with 15 bases between them. In DNA form, the CDR3 reads TGTGCCAGCAGCTCCGCCAGGGGTATATACACCGGGGAGCTGTTTTTT. This sequence encodes CASSSARGIYTGELFF.

This clone was seen just once. The chain couples TRBV6-5 to TRBJ2-7; no clear D. The V end lost 0 bases, the J end lost 0 bases, and 12 bases lay between the germline ends. Looked up from germline, CDR1 is MNHEY and CDR2 is SVGAGI. This CDR3 contains 16 residues. CDR3 sequence (DNA): TGTGCCAGCAGTTACTCGTTGACTCACCCCTCCTACGAGCAGTACTTC. As protein: CASSYSLTHPSYEQYF.

The rearrangement uses TRBV29-1 and TRBJ2-7, with 9 positions matching TRBD2. V gave up 4 bases and J gave up 1 base; unmatched junction bases: 8. The CDR3 runs to 15 residues. Germline lookup yields CDR1 SQVTM and CDR2 ANQGSEA. CDR3 residues: CSVGVLAGASYEQYF. The CDR3 nucleotides read TGCAGCGTTGGAGTACTAGCGGGTGCGTCCTACGAGCAGTACTTC.

The chain combines TRBV19 with TRBJ2-7; 10 bases line up with TRBD2. The CDR3 runs 15 residues. The germline V gene has CDR1 LNHDA and CDR2 SQIVND (reference sequence). J was trimmed by 4 bases and V by 6 bases; bases with no gene match: 9. Here the CDR3 reads CASSRLAGSSYEQYF. The CDR3 nucleotides are TGTGCCAGTAGCCGACTAGCGGGTTCTAGTTACGAGCAGTACTTC.